Presented here are 10 T cell receptor beta chains from one specimen sequenced in a study of early T cells in non-severe SARS-CoV-2 infection (dated by TCRdb to about 2021). The receptor library was made with 5' RACE. TCRdb names NextSeq 500 as the instrument used. Using fastp trimming at Q25 and MiXCR clonotype assembly, TCRdb reanalyzed the public sequencing data and kept in-frame beta chains. Each CDR3 protein appears once, grouped with its most common genes and DNA. For this sample there are approximately 65,000 distinct CDR3 sequences; about 11% appear just once. Clones ranked in the top ten supply around 6.4% of the sample. Sequenced: whole blood. The source of these receptors is an adult who was a healthcare worker with PCR-confirmed SARS-CoV-2 infection or an uninfected control (not recorded which).

The rearrangement links TRBV5-8 to TRBJ2-1; no clear D gene. The CDR3 extends over 13 amino acids. V was shortened by 2 bases and J by 9 bases, with 12 bases between the two germline ends. Germline V gene sequence: CDR1 SGHTS, CDR2 YDEGEE. Here the CDR3 DNA reads TGTGCCAGCAGCTTAATAGTAGATGGTGAGCAGTTCTTC. Its protein is CASSLIVDGEQFF.

This clonotype has more than one count but fewer than ten. The V gene is TRBV30, the J gene TRBJ2-3; TRBD2 might be the D (5 bases). Per germline, CDR1 GTSNPN and CDR2 SVGIG (reference sequence). This CDR3 contains 15 residues. V lost 0 bases, J lost 1 base, and 11 bases lay in between. The CDR3 DNA sequence: TGTGCCTGGAGTGTACATGAAGCGGGCACAGATACGCAGTATTTT. Protein product: CAWSVHEAGTDTQYF.

J is TRBJ2-3 and V is TRBV7-3; 8 nucleotides agree with TRBD2. Losses at the gene ends were 5 bases for V and 2 bases for J; bases not matched to a gene: 15. The germline V gene encodes CDR1 SGHTA and CDR2 FQGTGA. This CDR3 has 18 residues. In DNA form, the CDR3 reads TGTGCCAGCAGCCGACAAACCTTAGCGGGACCCACCACAGATACGCAGTATTTT. Its translation is CASSRQTLAGPTTDTQYF.

This chain links TRBV3-1 with TRBJ2-1; 7 bases align to TRBD2. Germline values: CDR1 LGHDT, CDR2 YNNKEL (reference sequence). The V and J ends lost 4 bases and 9 bases, in that order; junction bases with no gene match: 12. This CDR3 comprises 15 residues. The CDR3 sequence: CASSLGLAAPFEQFF. The CDR3 DNA is TGTGCCAGCAGCCTCGGGCTAGCGGCACCTTTTGAGCAGTTCTTC.

V gene TRBV5-6 combines with J gene TRBJ2-5; 8 nucleotides line up with TRBD1. This CDR3 comprises 16 residues. The V gene end was trimmed by 0 bases and the J gene end by 6 bases; junction bases not matched to a gene: 10. CDR1 is SGHDT and CDR2 is YYEEEE in the germline V gene. The CDR3 protein is CASSLEQGEFRKTQYF. Here the CDR3 DNA reads TGTGCCAGCAGCTTGGAACAGGGGGAGTTTCGGAAGACCCAGTACTTC.

The V and J genes are TRBV19 and TRBJ2-5; D gene uncertain. This CDR3 is built from 13 residues. Per germline, CDR1 LNHDA and CDR2 SQIVND (reference sequence). Trimming removed 4 bases from V and 0 bases from J, with 6 bases in between. CDR3 DNA sequence: TGTGCCAGTAGTAGCGACTACCAAGAGACCCAGTACTTC. This sequence encodes CASSSDYQETQYF.

This clonotype was observed many times. The chain joins TRBV28 to TRBJ2-2, with 9 bases fitting TRBD2. With V trimmed by 5 bases and J by 1 base, 8 bases remained unmatched. The CDR3 has 17 residues. Per germline, CDR1 MDHEN and CDR2 SYDVKM. The CDR3 protein is CASSPQPTSGNTGELFF. In nucleotides, the CDR3 is TGTGCCAGCAGTCCTCAACCGACTAGCGGGAACACCGGGGAGCTGTTTTTT.

Details on this clonotype: Given a much more abundant clone one base away, this may be a read error. This sequence joins TRBV20-1 and TRBJ2-4, with D uncertain. This CDR3 contains 14 residues. Trimming stripped 5 bases from V and 9 bases from J, with 20 bases between. Germline V CDR1 and CDR2: DFQATT, SNEGSKA (reference sequence). The CDR3 protein is CSALVSPRRGIQYF. In DNA, the CDR3 is TGCAGTGCTTTGGTCAGCCCCCGAAGAGGCATTCAGTACTTC.

This clonotype was detected ten times or more. This chain joins TRBV11-2 and TRBJ2-5; maybe TRBD1 (5 bases). V was pared by 5 bases and J by 1 base, with 14 bases between. This CDR3 region has 15 residues. Germline V gene lookup returns CDR1 SGHAT and CDR2 FQNNGV. The CDR3, as DNA: TGTGCCAGCAGCCCACGGCGACAGCTCCAAGAGACCCAGTACTTC. Residues: CASSPRRQLQETQYF.

This clonotype was picked up a small number of times. This rearrangement joins TRBV28 to TRBJ1-1; D gene uncertain. Trimming cost V 1 base and J 0 bases, with 3 bases left between them. CDR1 is MDHEN and CDR2 is SYDVKM in the germline V gene. This CDR3 contains 13 residues. CDR3 protein: CASSLLMNTEAFF. The CDR3 nucleotides are TGTGCCAGCAGTTTATTAATGAACACTGAAGCTTTCTTT.